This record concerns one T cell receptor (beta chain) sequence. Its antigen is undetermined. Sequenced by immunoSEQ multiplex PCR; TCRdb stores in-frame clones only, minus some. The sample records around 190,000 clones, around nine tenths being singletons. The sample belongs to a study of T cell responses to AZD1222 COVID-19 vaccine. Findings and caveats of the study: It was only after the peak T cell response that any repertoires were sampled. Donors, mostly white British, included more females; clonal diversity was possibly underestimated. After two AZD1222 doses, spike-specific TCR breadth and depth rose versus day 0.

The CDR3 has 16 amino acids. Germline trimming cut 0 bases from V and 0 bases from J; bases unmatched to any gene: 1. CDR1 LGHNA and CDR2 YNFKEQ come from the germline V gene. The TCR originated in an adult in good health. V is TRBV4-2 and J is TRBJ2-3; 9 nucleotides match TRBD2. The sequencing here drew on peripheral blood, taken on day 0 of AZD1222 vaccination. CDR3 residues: CASSQDLAGSTDTQYF. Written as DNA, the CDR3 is TGTGCCAGCAGCCAAGATCTAGCGGGAAGCACAGATACGCAGTATTTT.